This T cell receptor beta chain was found in a study of T cell changes during pregnancy in multiple sclerosis. Here immunoSEQ multiplex PCR was the method, and the copy in TCRdb shows in-frame clones only, minus some. The table includes tens of thousands of clones, 85% to 90% detected once. Germline-derived CDR1 and CDR2 are MNHNS and SASEGT. The CDR3 runs 12 residues. The sequence was obtained from a female donor in good health, enrolled as a control in a pregnancy study. Sequencing used peripheral blood, obtained after pregnancy. The chain combines TRBV6-1 with TRBJ1-2; D gene unclear. The CDR3 nucleotides read TGTGGGCTGGCAGAATTTAACTATGGCTACACCTTC. Its translation is CGLAEFNYGYTF.